These T cell receptor beta chains were read from a single sample in a study of blood T cell repertoires in COVID-19. Data came from immunoSEQ multiplex PCR; TCRdb stores just in-frame clones and leaves some out. Here the sample spans roughly 400,000 clones, roughly 90% being singletons. The sample was PBMCs or T cells enriched from blood (not recorded which). Every receptor here comes from a middle-aged woman who had been exposed to COVID-19. Each CDR3 is given with its conserved first and last residue.

v_call cdr3_aa
TRBV2 CASRENPNSGANVLTF
TRBV12-3/TRBV12-4 CASSIRGTGEFF
TRBV2 CASSDNRVLSPLHF
TRBV4-3 CASSQGPGKSTDTQYF
TRBV24-1 CATREGSGTNTGELFF
TRBV9 CASSFRWNTEAFF
TRBV12-3/TRBV12-4 CASSFQGTDTQYF
TRBV5-4 CASSFTGQGAGTEAFF
TRBV30 CAWSPPGLAGSNEQFF
TRBV28 CASSSYPGGAREKLFF
TRBV5-1 CASSLAGGAQTEAFF
TRBV27 CASREEARYEQYF
TRBV30 CAWSSGTTQAETQYF
TRBV6-5 CASSYGSPGTGELFF
TRBV19 CASQPSGITDTQYF
TRBV30 CAWSRDSSAYTF
TRBV24-1 CATSESGTAYSNQPQHF
TRBV2 CASRSGFWSPEAFF
TRBV10-3 CAITPTENTEAFF
TRBV7-2 CASSLARASNTEAFF
TRBV30 CAWSFSPAGQPQHF
TRBV4-3 CASSQDPRGVGANVLTF
TRBV24-1 CADDGAGGNSPLHF
TRBV30 CAWTPGQVDLGGYTF
TRBV11-3 CASSLAGTADYGYTF
TRBV5-4 CASSSSYRGDIQYF
TRBV19 CASTRGGAEAFF
TRBV5-6 CASSLGTSNEQFF
TRBV5-4 CASSFRTGGSEKLFF
TRBV19 CASSTGTGIPNYGYTF